Presented here are 21 T cell receptor beta chains from one specimen sequenced in a study of cytomegalovirus exposure and HLA in healthy donors. In the PCR, 60 Vbeta and 13 Jbeta primers were used. Only in-frame clones appear in the TCRdb table, and some are missing; sequencing was by immunoSEQ multiplex PCR. Among roughly 140,000 clones listed, about three quarters were seen once. Sequenced sample: PBMCs. These receptors were obtained from a middle-aged man in good health and CMV-seropositive.

This clone was seen more than once but under ten times. The genes are TRBV9 and TRBJ2-3; TRBD2 agrees at 9 bases. Germline CDR1 reads SGDLS; CDR2 reads YYNGEE. V was pared by 0 bases and J by 6 bases, with 14 bases of the junction left unmatched. The CDR3 has 18 residues. The CDR3 DNA is TGTGCCAGCAGCGTAGAACCCATGGGTAGCGGGAGTTTTGATACGCAGTATTTT. Residues: CASSVEPMGSGSFDTQYF.

Concerning this clone itself: This specimen includes other DNA sequences encoding the same CDR3. The chain combines TRBV4-3 with TRBJ2-1; 9 bases map to TRBD2. The ends lost 2 bases at V and 1 base at J; junction bases unmatched: 6. Per germline, CDR1 LGHNA and CDR2 YSLEER. The CDR3 runs to 17 residues. CDR3 DNA sequence: TGCGCCAGCAGCCAATCCGCGGGGGGGGGATCCTACAATGAGCAGTTCTTC. Its translation is CASSQSAGGGSYNEQFF.

The gene calls are TRBV4-1 and TRBJ1-1; 10 nucleotides agree with TRBD1. CDR1 is MGHRA and CDR2 is YSYEKL in the germline V gene. V was clipped by 3 bases and J by 1 base; unmatched bases: 14. The CDR3 is 19 amino acids. As DNA, the CDR3 is TGCGCCAGCAGCCAGCGTAGCCCGACAGGGGGCTCGAGGAACACTGAAGCTTTCTTT. Encoded protein: CASSQRSPTGGSRNTEAFF.

This clone has just one count. The chain combines TRBV5-1 with TRBJ2-5; 10 bases align to TRBD2. The germline CDR1 and CDR2 sequences are SGHRS and YFSETQ. The CDR3 spans 20 residues. J gave up 1 base and V 1 base, and 16 bases lay outside the gene matches. DNA for the CDR3: TGCGCCAGCAGCTTGAAACCTAGCGGGGGAGGCGGTCTGATCCAAGAGACCCAGTACTTC. Its protein product is CASSLKPSGGGGLIQETQYF.

The chain employs TRBV5-1 and TRBJ2-1; TRBD1 aligns across 9 bases. V lost 3 bases to trimming and J lost 4 bases; unmatched junction nucleotides: 5. Germline CDR1 is SGHRS and CDR2 is YFSETQ. CDR3 length equals 15 residues. The CDR3 spells CASSSSGQGYNEQFF. CDR3 DNA sequence: TGCGCCAGCAGCTCATCGGGACAGGGATACAATGAGCAGTTCTTC. The whole variable domain, remainder taken from reference TRBV5-1 and TRBJ2-1, is KAGVTQTPRYLIKTRGQQVTLSCSPISGHRSVSWYQQTPGQGLQFLFEYFSETQRNKGNFPGRFSGRQFSNSRSEMNVSTLELGDSALYLCASSSSGQGYNEQFFGPGTRLTVL.

This chain links TRBV6-5 with TRBJ2-7; 7 nucleotides align to TRBD1. CDR1 and CDR2 (germline): MNHEY, SVGAGI. The CDR3 loop spans 16 amino acids. Unmatched junction bases numbered 8, after V lost 2 bases and J lost 1 base. The DNA of the CDR3 is TGTGCCAGCAGTTACGACCTGACAGGGATTTCCTACGAGCAGTACTTC. Its protein product is CASSYDLTGISYEQYF.

The chain combines TRBV2 with TRBJ2-7; 10 bases align to TRBD2. The trim removed 6 bases at V and 6 bases at J, leaving 5 bases unmatched. Germline values: CDR1 SNHLY, CDR2 FYNNEI. CDR3 length: 13 amino acids. CDR3 coding DNA: TGTGCCAGCAGCCTAGCGGGAGAGGTCGAGCAGTACTTC. This gives the protein CASSLAGEVEQYF. The variable domain in full, completed from reference TRBV2 and TRBJ2-7, reads EPEVTQTPSHQVTQMGQEVILRCVPISNHLYFYWYRQILGQKVEFLVSFYNNEISEKSEIFDDQFSVERPDGSNFTLKIRSTKLEDSAMYFCASSLAGEVEQYFGPGTRLTVT.

The chain carries TRBV7-2 and TRBJ1-6; D uncertain. CDR1 is SGHTA and CDR2 is FQGNSA in the germline V gene. This CDR3 contains 13 residues. The V and J ends lost 5 bases and 4 bases respectively, with 6 bases between them. CDR3 loop: CASSPGYNSPLHF. The CDR3 DNA reads as TGTGCCAGCAGCCCGGGGTATAATTCACCCCTCCACTTT.

This sequence joins TRBV5-1 and TRBJ2-2; the D is unclear. Germline CDR1 and CDR2: SGHRS and YFSETQ. The CDR3 consists of 14 residues. Trimming shortened V by 2 bases and J by 1 base, and 6 bases separated the two germline ends. This chain's CDR3 is CASSFSGNTGELFF. In nucleotides, the CDR3 is TGCGCCAGCAGCTTTTCAGGGAACACCGGGGAGCTGTTTTTT.

This chain uses TRBV6-6 with TRBJ2-3; 7 bases map to TRBD2. Germline values: CDR1 MNHNY, CDR2 SVGAGI (reference sequence). The V and J ends lost 2 bases and 4 bases, in that order; junction bases with no gene match: 9. CDR3 length: 16 amino acids. CDR3 region: CASSYDRPGGADTQYF. CDR3 DNA sequence: TGTGCCAGCAGTTACGATCGACCGGGAGGCGCAGATACGCAGTATTTT.

The chain has TRBV5-4 and TRBJ2-3; 11 bases are shared with TRBD2. The CDR3 consists of 15 residues. V gave up 2 bases and J gave up 6 bases; unmatched junction bases: 5. From germline, CDR1 is SGHNT and CDR2 YYREEE (reference sequence). CDR3 protein: CASSLLAGVADTQYF. The DNA for the CDR3 is TGTGCCAGCAGCTTACTAGCGGGAGTGGCGGATACGCAGTATTTT.

The chain links TRBV27 to TRBJ1-1; 11 nucleotides line up with TRBD1. The CDR3 loop spans 13 amino acids. V was pared by 6 bases and J by 5 bases, with 2 bases of the junction left unmatched. Germline V gene lookup returns CDR1 MNHEY and CDR2 SMNVEV (reference sequence). The CDR3 is CASRGQGGTEAFF. DNA of the CDR3: TGTGCCAGCAGGGGACAGGGGGGAACTGAAGCTTTCTTT.

The chain is built from TRBV5-1 and TRBJ2-5; D is perhaps TRBD2 (6 bases). Deletions cut 2 bases from V and 2 bases from J, with 7 bases between. The CDR3 extends over 13 amino acids. Germline assignment: CDR1 SGHRS and CDR2 YFSETQ. The chain's CDR3 is CASSFGGQETQYF. The CDR3 nucleotides are TGCGCCAGCAGCTTTGGAGGGCAAGAGACCCAGTACTTC.

As for this clone: One base separates it from a far larger clone, so it is likely a read error. The chain joins TRBV29-1 to TRBJ2-1; perhaps TRBD1 as D (5 bases). The length of the CDR3 is 15 residues. Germline V gene data show CDR1 as SQVTM and CDR2 as ANQGSEA. The CDR3 DNA reads TGCAGCGTGGACCTCTGGGGCCCCCTTGACAATGACCAGTTCTTC. Its translation: CSVDLWGPLDNDQFF.

The chain joins TRBV7-8 to TRBJ2-3; D might be TRBD1 (6 bases). The CDR3 spans 14 residues. V was trimmed by 2 bases and J by 8 bases, leaving 14 bases between them. Germline lookup yields CDR1 SGHVS and CDR2 FQNEAQ. CDR3 nucleotide sequence: TGTGCCAGCAGCTTAACGTGGGACACTCCTACGCAGTATTTT. Translated, it gives CASSLTWDTPTQYF.

This clone has only a few counts. The sample has other DNA sequences that encode this CDR3 too. This rearrangement joins TRBV7-2 to TRBJ1-3, with a tentative D call TRBD1 (6 bases). The CDR3 covers 16 residues. Germline CDR1 SGHTA, CDR2 FQGNSA. Between the trimmed V and J ends, which lost 5 bases and 0 bases, there was a span of 14 bases. CDR3 nucleotides: TGTGCCAGCAGCCTTTACACAGGGAGCTCTGGAAACACCATATATTTT. This gives the protein CASSLYTGSSGNTIYF. Together with reference TRBV7-2 and TRBJ1-3, the CDR3 gives the full variable domain: GAGVSQSPSNKVTEKGKDVELRCDPISGHTALYWYRQSLGQGLEFLIYFQGNSAPDKSGLPSDRFSAERTGGSVSTLTIQRTQQEDSAVYLCASSLYTGSSGNTIYFGEGSWLTVV.

The V and J genes are TRBV19 and TRBJ2-2, with D possibly TRBD1 on 6 matching bases. The CDR3 runs 14 residues. Germline V gene sequence: CDR1 LNHDA, CDR2 SQIVND (reference sequence). Trimming pared 5 bases from V and 4 bases from J, leaving 11 bases between. The CDR3 is CASSLQQGTGELFF. CDR3 bases: TGTGCCAGTAGTCTTCAACAGGGCACCGGGGAGCTGTTTTTT.

J is TRBJ2-5 and V is TRBV6-5; 8 bases are a match to TRBD2. The CDR3 is 15 amino acids. With V trimmed by 6 bases and J by 7 bases, 13 bases remained unmatched. Germline V CDR1 and CDR2: MNHEY, SVGAGI. CDR3 protein: CASSRSGGARRTQYF. CDR3 DNA: TGTGCCAGCAGCCGAAGCGGGGGCGCTCGGAGGACCCAGTACTTC.

This chain joins TRBV7-9 and TRBJ1-1; TRBD1 might be the D (5 bases). Germline V gene sequence: CDR1 SEHNR, CDR2 FQNEAQ (reference sequence). Trimming left V 1 base short and J 0 bases short, with 9 bases between. The CDR3 contains 15 residues. The CDR3 protein is CASSLGRGVNTEAFF. The CDR3 DNA reads TGTGCCAGCAGCTTAGGGCGGGGCGTGAACACTGAAGCTTTCTTT.

The chain has TRBV19 and TRBJ2-7, with 11 bases that match TRBD2. V lost 4 bases to trimming and J lost 2 bases; unmatched junction nucleotides: 7. CDR3 length: 16 amino acids. The germline V gene encodes CDR1 LNHDA and CDR2 SQIVND (reference sequence). CDR3: CASSTGTSGDTYEQYF. The DNA for the CDR3 is TGTGCCAGTAGTACGGGGACTAGCGGCGATACCTACGAGCAGTACTTC.

This chain joins TRBV28 and TRBJ1-4, with D perhaps matching TRBD1 (5 bases). The CDR3 has 15 residues. Trimming shortened V by 4 bases and J by 3 bases, and 12 bases separated the two germline ends. Germline lookup yields CDR1 MDHEN and CDR2 SYDVKM. The CDR3 spells CASSSSGRPNEKLFF. CDR3 nucleotides: TGTGCCAGCAGTTCTTCAGGGAGGCCTAATGAAAAACTGTTTTTT.